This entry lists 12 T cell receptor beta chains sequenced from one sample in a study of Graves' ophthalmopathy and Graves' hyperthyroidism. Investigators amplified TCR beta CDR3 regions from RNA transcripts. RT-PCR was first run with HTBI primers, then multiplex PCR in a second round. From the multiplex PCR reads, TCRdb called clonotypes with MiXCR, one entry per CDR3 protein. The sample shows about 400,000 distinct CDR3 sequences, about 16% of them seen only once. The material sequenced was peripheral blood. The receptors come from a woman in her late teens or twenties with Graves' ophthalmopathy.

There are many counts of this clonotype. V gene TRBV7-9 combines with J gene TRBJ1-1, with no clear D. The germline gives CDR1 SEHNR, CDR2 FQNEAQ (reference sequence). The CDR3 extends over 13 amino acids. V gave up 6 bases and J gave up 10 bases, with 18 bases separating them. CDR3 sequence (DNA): TGTGCCAGCAGGAGAACCCCATCTGTGGGAGCTTTCTTT. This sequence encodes CASRRTPSVGAFF.

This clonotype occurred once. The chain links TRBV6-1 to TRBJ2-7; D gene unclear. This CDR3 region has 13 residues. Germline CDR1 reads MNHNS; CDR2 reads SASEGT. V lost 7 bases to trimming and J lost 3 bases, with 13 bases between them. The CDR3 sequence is CASTKKQDYEQYF. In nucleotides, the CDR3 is TGTGCCAGCACCAAAAAGCAGGACTACGAGCAGTACTTC.

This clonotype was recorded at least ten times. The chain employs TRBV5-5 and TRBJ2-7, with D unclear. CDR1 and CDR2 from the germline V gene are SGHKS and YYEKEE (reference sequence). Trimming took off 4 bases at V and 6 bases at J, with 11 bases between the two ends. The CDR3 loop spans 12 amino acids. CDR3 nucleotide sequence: TGTGCCAGCAGCCCCCCCAGAGGCGAGCAGTACTTC. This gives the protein CASSPPRGEQYF.

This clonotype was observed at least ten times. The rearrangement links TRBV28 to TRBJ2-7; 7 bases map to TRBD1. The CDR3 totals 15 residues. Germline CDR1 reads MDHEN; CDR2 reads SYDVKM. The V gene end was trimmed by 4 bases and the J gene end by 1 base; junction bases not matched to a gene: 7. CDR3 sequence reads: CASSSPRTGSYEQYF. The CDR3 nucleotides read TGTGCCAGCAGTTCCCCAAGGACAGGTTCCTACGAGCAGTACTTC.

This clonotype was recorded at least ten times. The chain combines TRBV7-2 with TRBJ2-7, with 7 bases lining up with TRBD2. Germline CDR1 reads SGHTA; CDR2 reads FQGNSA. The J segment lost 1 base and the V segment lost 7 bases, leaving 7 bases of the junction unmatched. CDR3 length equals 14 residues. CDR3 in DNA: TGTGCCAGCACTCCCCCGGGGGGATCCTACGAGCAGTACTTC. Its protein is CASTPPGGSYEQYF.

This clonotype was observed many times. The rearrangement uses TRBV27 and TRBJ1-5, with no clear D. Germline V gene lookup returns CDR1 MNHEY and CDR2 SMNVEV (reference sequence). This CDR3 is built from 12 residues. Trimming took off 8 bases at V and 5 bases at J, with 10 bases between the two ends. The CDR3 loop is CASGWMYQPQHF. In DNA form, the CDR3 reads TGTGCCAGCGGATGGATGTATCAGCCCCAGCATTTT.

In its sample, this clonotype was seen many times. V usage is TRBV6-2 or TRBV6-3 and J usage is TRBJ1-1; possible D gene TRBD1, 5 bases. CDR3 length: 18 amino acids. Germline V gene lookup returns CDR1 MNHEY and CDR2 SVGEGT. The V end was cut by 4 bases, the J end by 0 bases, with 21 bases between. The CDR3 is CASSSQQVTGGVNTEAFF. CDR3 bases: TGTGCCAGCAGTTCCCAGCAGGTTACGGGAGGGGTGAACACTGAAGCTTTCTTT.

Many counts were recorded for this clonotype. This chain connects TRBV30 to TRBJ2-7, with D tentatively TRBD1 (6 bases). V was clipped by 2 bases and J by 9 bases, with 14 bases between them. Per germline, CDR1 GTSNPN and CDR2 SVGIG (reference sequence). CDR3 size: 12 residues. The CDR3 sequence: CAWSPSGQMQYF. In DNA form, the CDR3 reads TGTGCCTGGAGTCCCTCTGGACAGATGCAGTACTTC.

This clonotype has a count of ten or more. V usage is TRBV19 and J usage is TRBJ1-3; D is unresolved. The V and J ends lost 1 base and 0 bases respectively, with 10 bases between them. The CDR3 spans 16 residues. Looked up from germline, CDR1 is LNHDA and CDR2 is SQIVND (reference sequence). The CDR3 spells CASSIARAGSGNTIYF. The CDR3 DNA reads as TGTGCCAGTAGTATAGCACGGGCCGGCTCTGGAAACACCATATATTTT.

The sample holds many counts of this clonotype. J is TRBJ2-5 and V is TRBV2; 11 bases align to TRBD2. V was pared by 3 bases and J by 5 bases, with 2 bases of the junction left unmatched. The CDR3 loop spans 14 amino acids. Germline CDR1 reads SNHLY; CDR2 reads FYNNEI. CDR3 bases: TGTGCCAGCAGTGATAGCGGGGGGGCGGAGACCCAGTACTTC. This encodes CASSDSGGAETQYF. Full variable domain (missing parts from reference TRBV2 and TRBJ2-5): EPEVTQTPSHQVTQMGQEVILRCVPISNHLYFYWYRQILGQKVEFLVSFYNNEISEKSEIFDDQFSVERPDGSNFTLKIRSTKLEDSAMYFCASSDSGGAETQYFGPGTRLLVL.

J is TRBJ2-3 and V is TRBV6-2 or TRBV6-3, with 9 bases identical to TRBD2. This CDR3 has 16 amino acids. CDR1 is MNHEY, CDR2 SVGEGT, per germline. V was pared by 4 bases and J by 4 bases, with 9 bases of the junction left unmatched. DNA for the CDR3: TGTGCCAGCAGTTCCATCGCGGGAGGGGCCCCAGATACGCAGTATTTT. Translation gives CASSSIAGGAPDTQYF.

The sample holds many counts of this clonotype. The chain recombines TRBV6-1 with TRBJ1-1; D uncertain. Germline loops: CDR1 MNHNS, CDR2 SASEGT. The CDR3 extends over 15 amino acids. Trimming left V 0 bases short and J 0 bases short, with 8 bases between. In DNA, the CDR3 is TGTGCCAGCAGTGAAGCCCCCGGAGTGAACACTGAAGCTTTCTTT. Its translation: CASSEAPGVNTEAFF.